The next 3 T cell receptor beta chains were all read from a single sample in a study of CD8 T cells in ankylosing spondylitis. Study-wide results and caveats: A motif in TCR beta, a set of under ten highly homologous variants, appeared characteristic of ankylosing spondylitis blood.

MiXCR, applied by TCRdb to the 5' RACE reads, yields one record per CDR3 protein. The repertoire holds roughly 470,000 distinct CDR3 sequences, with around 26% as singletons. These receptors have no known antigen. Sequencing was carried out using blood, either unsorted or a sorted T cell fraction (not recorded which). The receptors stem from a male donor with ankylosing spondylitis.

This clonotype was seen only a few times. The rearrangement joins TRBV15 to TRBJ1-4; D uncertain. This CDR3 is 15 amino acids long. Trimming removed 0 bases from V and 7 bases from J, with 12 bases in between. CDR1 LNHNV and CDR2 YYDKDF come from the germline V gene (reference sequence). The DNA for the CDR3 is TGTGCCACCAGCAGAGATCGAGGAGGGAGTGAAAAACTGTTTTTT. The encoded protein is CATSRDRGGSEKLFF.

The chain has TRBV5-1 and TRBJ1-3, with D hard to call. The V end lost 5 bases, the J end lost 4 bases, and 13 bases lay between the germline ends. Germline CDR1 and CDR2: SGHRS and YFSETQ. This CDR3 has 14 residues. As DNA, the CDR3 is TGCGCCAGCAGTCAAGGCAATATGGGAAACACCATATATTTT. Translating gives CASSQGNMGNTIYF. The full variable domain, with the rest looked up from reference TRBV5-1 and TRBJ1-3, is KAGVTQTPRYLIKTRGQQVTLSCSPISGHRSVSWYQQTPGQGLQFLFEYFSETQRNKGNFPGRFSGRQFSNSRSEMNVSTLELGDSALYLCASSQGNMGNTIYFGEGSWLTVV.

The chain has TRBV3-1 and TRBJ1-1, with D possibly TRBD1 on 5 matching bases. The CDR3 contains 14 residues. V was pared by 6 bases and J by 14 bases, with 25 bases between. CDR1 is LGHDT, CDR2 YNNKEL, per germline (reference sequence). The CDR3 DNA sequence: TGTGCCAGCAGTGCTGCTATGGGCAGGGAGAGACGGTTCTTT. Residues: CASSAAMGRERRFF. Based on the CDR3 plus reference TRBV3-1 and TRBJ1-1, the full variable domain is DTAVSQTPKYLVTQMGNDKSIKCEQNLGHDTMYWYKQDSKKFLKIMFSYNNKELIINETVPNRFSPKSPDKAHLNLHINSLELGDSAVYFCASSAAMGRERRFFGQGTRLTVV.